These T cell receptor beta chains were read from a single sample in a study of beta chain features in type 1 diabetes. The repertoire was sequenced with immunoSEQ multiplex PCR; TCRdb's copy has only in-frame clones and lacks some. The top ten hold approximately 0.99% of the sample, which has 250,000 to 300,000 clones, around 7.3% seen once. Sequencing input: central memory CD4+ T cells from blood. These receptors originate from a woman between 18 and 30 years old in good health. CDR3s include the opening cysteine and the closing phenylalanine or tryptophan. The D gene is left open where the match is weak. The listing skips clone size in some rows; elsewhere it reads once, few, many or a size class.

>TRBJ1-1|TRBV6-1|.|.
CASRDGDTEAFF
TGTGCCAGCCGCGACGGTGACACTGAAGCTTTCTTT
>TRBJ2-3|TRBV30|.|.
CAWSVPAGGTDTQYF
TGTGCCTGGAGTGTGCCAGCGGGCGGGACAGATACGCAGTATTTT
>TRBJ2-5|TRBV2|.|few
CASSVVQETQYF
TGTGCCAGCAGCGTCGTGCAAGAGACCCAGTACTTC
>TRBJ1-6|TRBV5-1|TRBD1|few
CASSRDRGNSPLHF
TGCGCCAGCAGCCGGGACAGGGGAAATTCACCCCTCCACTTT
>TRBJ2-3|TRBV11-3|.|few
CASSPLESTDTQYF
TGTGCCAGCAGCCCACTGGAATCCACAGATACGCAGTATTTT
>TRBJ1-1|TRBV2|.|.
CASSEDQEINTEAFF
TGTGCCAGCAGTGAAGACCAGGAAATCAACACTGAAGCTTTCTTT
>TRBJ1-2|TRBV10-3|.|.
CAISESFGRSYGYTF
TGTGCCATCAGTGAGTCGTTTGGACGGAGCTATGGCTACACCTTC
>TRBJ2-3|TRBV7-2|TRBD2|few
CASSPPAGGSDTQYF
TGTGCCAGCAGCCCACCAGCGGGGGGATCAGATACGCAGTATTTT
>TRBJ1-5|TRBV11-2|.|.
CASSYPGCQTVLFNQPQHF
TGTGCCAGCAGCTACCCGGGATGCCAGACGGTACTTTTCAATCAGCCCCAGCATTTT
>TRBJ2-3|TRBV7-2|TRBD1|.
CASSRRIGGDSGIDTQYF
TGTGCCAGCAGCCGAAGAATCGGTGGGGACAGTGGGATCGATACGCAGTATTTT
>TRBJ1-5|TRBV2|.|few
CASSDWRIDQPQHF
TGTGCCAGCAGTGACTGGCGGATAGATCAGCCCCAGCATTTT
>TRBJ2-7|TRBV19|TRBD1|.
CATRRTDRGSYEQYF
TGTGCCACCCGTCGGACGGACAGGGGCTCCTACGAGCAGTACTTC
>TRBJ1-6|TRBV4-3|.|.
CASSQGEDSPLHF
TGCGCCAGCAGCCAAGGCGAAGATTCACCCCTCCACTTT
>TRBJ2-1|TRBV23-1|.|many
CATPGWREFDNEQFF
TGCGCCACCCCGGGGTGGAGGGAATTCGACAATGAGCAGTTCTTC